This is a list of T cell receptor beta chains from one sample in a study of blood T cell repertoires in COVID-19. Generated by immunoSEQ multiplex PCR, the TCRdb table keeps only in-frame clones and is missing some. Of nearly 350,000 clones in the sample, about 83% were seen once. Specimen: peripheral blood. The receptor set was obtained from a man aged 25-45 years with active or convalescent COVID-19. Both conserved end residues are part of each CDR3. D genes are given only for firm matches. Clone sizes are given selectively: once, few, many, or a class where the clone is expanded.

D gene	V gene	J gene	clone size	CDR3 protein	CDR3 DNA
-	TRBV28	TRBJ2-7	-	CASNPTTVGYEQYF	TGTGCCAGCAACCCGACTACGGTCGGCTACGAGCAGTACTTC
-	TRBV5-1	TRBJ1-3	-	CASSPTEAGNTIYF	TGCGCCAGCAGCCCAACAGAAGCTGGAAACACCATATATTTT
TRBD2	TRBV6-4	TRBJ2-1	-	CASKLAGGLDEQFF	TGTGCCAGCAAACTAGCGGGAGGGCTGGATGAGCAGTTCTTC
-	TRBV29-1	TRBJ1-4	many	CSAPAVGGSNEKLFF	TGCAGCGCCCCCGCTGTGGGGGGGTCTAATGAAAAACTGTTTTTT
TRBD1	TRBV5-1	TRBJ2-7	few	CASSLAVYLQGAHEQYF	TGCGCCAGCAGCTTGGCGGTGTATTTACAGGGGGCCCACGAGCAGTACTTC
-	TRBV6-5	TRBJ1-1	-	CASSYPGRGEAFF	TGTGCCAGCAGTTACCCGGGGCGGGGTGAAGCTTTCTTT
TRBD1	TRBV5-1	TRBJ2-7	many	CASSYRTGGDEQYF	TGCGCCAGCAGCTATCGGACAGGAGGAGACGAGCAGTACTTC
TRBD1	TRBV30	TRBJ1-3	-	CAWCRGSGNTIYF	TGTGCCTGGTGCAGGGGGTCTGGAAACACCATATATTTT
TRBD1	TRBV6-4	TRBJ2-4	-	CASSGGTGDTLKNIQYF	TGTGCCAGCAGTGGCGGGACAGGGGACACCCTCAAAAACATTCAGTATTTC
-	TRBV7-8	TRBJ1-1	-	CASSLEQGSVTEAFF	TGTGCCAGCAGCTTGGAGCAGGGTTCGGTCACTGAAGCTTTCTTT
TRBD1	TRBV6-2/TRBV6-3	TRBJ1-2	-	CASNPPGQTDGYTF	TGTGCCAGCAACCCTCCGGGACAGACCGATGGCTACACCTTC